This TCR beta chain stems from a study of cytomegalovirus exposure and HLA in healthy donors. Study-level results: Presence/absence analyses supposed approximately even sequencing depth among donors.

Trimming removed 4 bases from V and 5 bases from J; junction bases left unmatched: 7. The CDR3 loop spans 14 amino acids. Germline CDR1 LGHNA, CDR2 YNFKEQ. It was with 60 Vbeta and 13 Jbeta primers that the PCR ran. Generated by immunoSEQ multiplex PCR, the TCRdb table keeps only in-frame clones and is missing some. This repertoire shows nearly 300,000 clones, 75% to 90% found once; its top ten account for 3% to 4%. For this clone: Antigen specificity is unknown.

The V call is TRBV4-2, the J call TRBJ2-7; 8 nucleotides agree with TRBD2. The source is a man aged 35-49 years in good health and CMV-seropositive. Specimen: PBMCs. Here the CDR3 reads CASSLGLASHEQYF. DNA for the CDR3: TGTGCCAGCAGCCTCGGACTAGCCAGTCACGAGCAGTACTTC.